Listed below are T cell receptor beta chains from one sample, sequenced in a study of shared clonotypes between healthy human individuals. Generated by immunoSEQ multiplex PCR, the TCRdb table keeps only in-frame clones and is missing some. The data show roughly 590,000 clones, around 95% seen once. Sequenced: naive CD8+ T cells sorted from blood. All receptors derive from a woman aged 30 to 39 in good health. CDR3s include the opening cysteine and the closing phenylalanine or tryptophan. D genes are given only for firm matches. Expanded clones are given a class, and other clones once, few, many or no size at all.

J | D | V | size | CDR3 | DNA
TRBJ2-2 | NA | TRBV28 | NA | CAHRQDTGELFF | TGTGCCCACAGACAGGACACCGGGGAGCTGTTTTTT
TRBJ2-2 | NA | TRBV29-1 | NA | CSVGQINTGELFF | TGCAGCGTTGGACAGATTAACACCGGGGAGCTGTTTTTT
TRBJ1-5 | NA | TRBV5-6 | once | CASSLGGSSNQPQHF | TGTGCCAGCAGCTTGGGCGGGAGTAGCAATCAGCCCCAGCATTTT
TRBJ1-5 | TRBD1 | TRBV28 | NA | CASSLRDRVGNQPQHF | TGTGCCAGCAGTTTAAGGGACAGGGTCGGGAATCAGCCCCAGCATTTT
TRBJ2-7 | TRBD2 | TRBV6-6 | NA | CASSTTSGRAYEQYF | TGTGCCAGCAGCACTACTAGCGGGAGGGCTTACGAGCAGTACTTC
TRBJ1-1 | TRBD1 | TRBV2 | NA | CASSETRQGTEAFF | TGTGCCAGCAGTGAAACCAGACAGGGTACTGAAGCTTTCTTT
TRBJ2-3 | NA | TRBV10-3 | NA | CAITAGSSPDTQYF | TGTGCCATCACTGCGGGGAGTTCCCCAGATACGCAGTATTTT
TRBJ1-1 | NA | TRBV11-1 | few | CASSSLRTAGWNTEAFF | TGTGCCAGCAGCTCCCTGAGAACGGCAGGGTGGAACACTGAAGCTTTCTTT
TRBJ2-3 | NA | TRBV28 | NA | CASAGPWADTQYF | TGTGCCAGTGCGGGGCCATGGGCAGATACGCAGTATTTT
TRBJ1-6 | TRBD1 | TRBV28 | NA | CASSLRTGDFNSPLHF | TGTGCCAGCAGTTTAAGGACAGGGGATTTTAATTCACCCCTCCACTTT
TRBJ2-7 | NA | TRBV5-1 | NA | CASSSTGSSYEQYF | TGCGCCAGCAGCTCAACCGGGAGCTCCTACGAGCAGTACTTC
TRBJ2-5 | NA | TRBV11-2 | NA | CASSLLETQYF | TGTGCCAGCAGCTTATTAGAGACCCAGTACTTC
TRBJ2-1 | NA | TRBV5-4 | once | CASSTGGRANNEQFF | TGTGCCAGCAGCACCGGTGGTCGGGCTAACAATGAGCAGTTCTTC
TRBJ2-2 | NA | TRBV28 | NA | CASSLRGSARTGELFF | TGTGCCAGCAGTTTAAGGGGGTCCGCGCGCACCGGGGAGCTGTTTTTT
TRBJ2-7 | NA | TRBV5-8 | NA | CASSFGTSAYEQYF | TGTGCCAGCAGCTTCGGGACGTCCGCCTACGAGCAGTACTTC
TRBJ1-5 | TRBD1 | TRBV6-6 | NA | CASSPTGGGGNQPQHF | TGTGCCAGCAGCCCCACAGGGGGCGGAGGCAATCAGCCCCAGCATTTT
TRBJ2-7 | NA | TRBV2 | NA | CASSDGTHTYEQYF | TGTGCCAGCAGTGACGGGACTCACACCTACGAGCAGTACTTC
TRBJ2-5 | NA | TRBV6-6 | NA | CASIGSSEGQETQYF | TGTGCCAGCATTGGGTCTAGCGAGGGGCAAGAGACCCAGTACTTC
TRBJ1-1 | NA | TRBV28 | NA | CASSGSTGVDTEAFF | TGTGCCAGCAGCGGTTCGACGGGGGTAGACACTGAAGCTTTCTTT
TRBJ2-3 | NA | TRBV9 | NA | CASSVEGGWSTDTQYF | TGTGCCAGCAGCGTAGAGGGAGGTTGGAGCACAGATACGCAGTATTTT